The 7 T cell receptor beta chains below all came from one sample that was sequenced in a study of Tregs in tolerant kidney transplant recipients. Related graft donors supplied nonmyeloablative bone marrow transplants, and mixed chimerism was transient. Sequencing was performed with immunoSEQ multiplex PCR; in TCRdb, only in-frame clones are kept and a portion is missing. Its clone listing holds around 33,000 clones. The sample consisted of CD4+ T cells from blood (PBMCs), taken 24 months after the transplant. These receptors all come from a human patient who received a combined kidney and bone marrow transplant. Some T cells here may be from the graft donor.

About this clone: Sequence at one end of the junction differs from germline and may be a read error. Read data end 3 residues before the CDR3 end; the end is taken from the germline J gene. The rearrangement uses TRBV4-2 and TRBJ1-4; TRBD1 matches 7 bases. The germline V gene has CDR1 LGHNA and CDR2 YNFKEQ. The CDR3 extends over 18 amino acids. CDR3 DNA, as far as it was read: TGCGCCAGCAGCCATCCCCAGGGGGTGAACAGTCCTAATGAAAAA. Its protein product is CASSHPQGVNSPNEK. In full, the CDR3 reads CASSHPQGVNSPNEKLFF.

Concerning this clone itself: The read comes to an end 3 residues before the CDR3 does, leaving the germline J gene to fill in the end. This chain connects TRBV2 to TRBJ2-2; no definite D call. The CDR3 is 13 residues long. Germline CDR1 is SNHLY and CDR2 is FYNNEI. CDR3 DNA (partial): TGTGCCAGCAGTGAAGTTTATGGCGGTGGG. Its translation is CASSEVYGGG. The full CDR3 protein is CASSEVYGGGLFF.

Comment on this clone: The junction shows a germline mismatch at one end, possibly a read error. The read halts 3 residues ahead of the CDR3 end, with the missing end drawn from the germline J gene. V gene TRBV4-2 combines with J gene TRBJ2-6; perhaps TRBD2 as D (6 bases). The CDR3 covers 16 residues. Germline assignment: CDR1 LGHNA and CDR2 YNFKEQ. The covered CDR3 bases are TGCGCCAGCAGCCAACGTGGAGGGGCTGGGGCCAACGTC. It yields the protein CASSQRGGAGANV. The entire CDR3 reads CASSQRGGAGANVLTF.

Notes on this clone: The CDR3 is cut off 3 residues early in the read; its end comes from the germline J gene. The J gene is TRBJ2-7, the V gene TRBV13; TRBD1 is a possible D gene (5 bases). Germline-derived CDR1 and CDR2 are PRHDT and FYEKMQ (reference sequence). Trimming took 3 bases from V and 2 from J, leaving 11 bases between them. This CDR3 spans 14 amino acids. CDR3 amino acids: CASSLRTPPYEQYF. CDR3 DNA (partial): TGTGCCAGCAGCTTGAGGACACCACCCTACGAG.

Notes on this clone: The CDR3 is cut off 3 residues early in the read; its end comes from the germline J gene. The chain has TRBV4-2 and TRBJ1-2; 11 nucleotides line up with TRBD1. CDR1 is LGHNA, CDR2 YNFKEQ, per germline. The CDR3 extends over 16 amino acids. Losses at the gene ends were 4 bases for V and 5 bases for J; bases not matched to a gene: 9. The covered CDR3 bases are TGTGCCAGCAGCCCAAGCCTCGGGACAGGGGGATATGGC. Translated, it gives CASSPSLGTGGYG. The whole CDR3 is CASSPSLGTGGYGYTF.

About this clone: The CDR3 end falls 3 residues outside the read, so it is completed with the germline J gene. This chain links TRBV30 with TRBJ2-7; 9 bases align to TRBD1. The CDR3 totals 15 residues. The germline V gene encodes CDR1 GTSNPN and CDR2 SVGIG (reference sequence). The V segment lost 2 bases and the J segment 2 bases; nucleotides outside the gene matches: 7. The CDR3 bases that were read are TGTGCCTGGAGTAGGCACAGGGGGCGAACCTACGAG. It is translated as CAWSRHRGRTYE. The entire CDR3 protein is CAWSRHRGRTYEQYF.

The CDR3 DNA, read in part, is TGCAGTGCTGGCCGGACTAGCGGGATCCCCTACGAG. It yields the protein CSAGRTSGIPYE. The full CDR3 is CSAGRTSGIPYEQYF. The genes are TRBV20-1 and TRBJ2-7; 12 positions match TRBD2. The read falls 3 residues short of the CDR3 end, and the missing part is taken from the germline J gene. Germline loops: CDR1 DFQATT, CDR2 SNEGSKA (reference sequence). Losses at the gene ends were 5 bases for V and 2 bases for J; bases not matched to a gene: 7. The CDR3 totals 15 residues.